Below, 29 T cell receptor beta chains from the same sample are listed, as sequenced in a study of CD8+CD57+ T cells in acquired aplastic anemia. Genomic DNA, the template, was used for profiling of the TCR beta VDJ and CDR3. TCRdb re-called the reads with MiXCR, one entry per CDR3 protein. This table holds some 140,000 distinct CDR3 sequences, less than 45% found once. The sequenced sample consisted of sorted CD4+, CD8+, or CD8+CD57+ T cells (not recorded which) from PBMCs. The receptors stem from a human donor in good health, serving as a control.

There are a few counts of this clonotype. The chain recombines TRBV11-2 with TRBJ2-7; the D is unclear. This CDR3 is built from 15 residues. The V end was cut by 5 bases, the J end by 1 base, with 15 bases between. Germline CDR1 and CDR2: SGHAT and FQNNGV. The CDR3 bases are TGTGCCAGCAGCCCTTCCGACACCGTATCCTACGAGCAGTACTTC. Translated, it gives CASSPSDTVSYEQYF. The full variable domain, completed using reference TRBV11-2 and TRBJ2-7, is EAGVAQSPRYKIIEKRQSVAFWCNPISGHATLYWYQQILGQGPKLLIQFQNNGVVDDSQLPKDRFSAERLKGVDSTLKIQPAKLEDSAVYLCASSPSDTVSYEQYFGPGTRLTVT.

This clonotype has a count of ten or more. J is TRBJ2-7 and V is TRBV12-3 or TRBV12-4; D gene uncertain. The CDR3 has 13 residues. The V and J ends lost 8 bases and 2 bases respectively, with 13 bases between them. DNA for the CDR3: TGTGCCAGCTCCCCATATGGTCCCTACGAGCAGTACTTC. It yields the protein CASSPYGPYEQYF.

This sequence joins TRBV9 and TRBJ2-7; D possibly uses TRBD1 or TRBD2 (6 bases each). With 4 bases removed from V and 2 bases from J, the gap between germline ends came to 16 bases. CDR3 length equals 15 residues. CDR1 SGDLS and CDR2 YYNGEE come from the germline V gene. The CDR3 region is CASSPGGGDAYEQYF. DNA for the CDR3: TGTGCCAGCAGCCCTGGAGGGGGAGACGCCTACGAGCAGTACTTC.

With respect to this clonotype: The germline gene is not matched at one end of the junction; a read error may be the cause. This chain uses TRBV7-9 with TRBJ2-5; either TRBD1 or TRBD2 may fit D (5 bases each). This CDR3 region has 14 residues. CDR1 is SEHNR, CDR2 FQNEAQ, per germline (reference sequence). CDR3 nucleotides: TGTGCCAGCAGCTTAGATTATAGGGGAGAGACCCAGCACTTC. It codes for CASSLDYRGETQHF.

The genes are TRBV29-1 and TRBJ2-4; TRBD1 aligns across 7 bases. Germline V lookup: CDR1 SQVTM, CDR2 ANQGSEA. This CDR3 contains 13 residues. With V trimmed by 0 bases and J by 4 bases, 0 bases remained unmatched. CDR3 region: CSVEEGQKNIQYF. CDR3 in DNA: TGCAGCGTTGAAGAGGGACAGAAAAACATTCAGTACTTC.

The chain carries TRBV2 and TRBJ1-1; D possibly corresponds to TRBD1 (6 bases). V shed 2 bases and J shed 0 bases, with 13 bases lying between them. Germline CDR1 reads SNHLY; CDR2 reads FYNNEI. The CDR3 consists of 16 residues. The CDR3 loop reads CASSERGGGLNTEAFF. The CDR3 nucleotides are TGTGCCAGCAGTGAAAGGGGGGGCGGGCTGAACACTGAAGCTTTCTTT.

This clonotype was seen more than once but under ten times. A much larger clone is a single base away; this may be a read error. CDR3 residues: CSGIQGSSNTQYF. CDR3 in DNA: TGCAGTGGTATTCAGGGGAGCTCAAATACGCAGTATTTT. The J gene is TRBJ2-3, the V gene TRBV20-1; TRBD1 is a possible D gene (6 bases). Germline loops: CDR1 DFQATT, CDR2 SNEGSKA (reference sequence). The CDR3 is 13 amino acids. The germline V and J ends were trimmed by 7 bases and 7 bases, with 18 bases remaining between them.

This clonotype was counted a few times. The chain combines TRBV12-3 or TRBV12-4 with TRBJ2-7; D is undetermined. V dropped 4 bases and J dropped 2 bases, with 27 bases sitting between them. The CDR3 spans 19 residues. The CDR3 DNA sequence: TGTGCCAGCAGTTCTTCCATCCACTTCGATTCGACCATCACCTACGAGCAGTACTTC. Its protein is CASSSSIHFDSTITYEQYF.

This clonotype was recorded many times. V gene TRBV4-1 combines with J gene TRBJ1-5; TRBD1 agrees at 9 bases. V lost 4 bases to trimming and J lost 5 bases; unmatched junction nucleotides: 9. The germline V gene has CDR1 MGHRA and CDR2 YSYEKL. CDR3 length: 16 residues. The CDR3, as DNA: TGCGCCAGCAGCCCCCTTCCAGGACAGGGGTATCAGCCCCAGCATTTT. Residues: CASSPLPGQGYQPQHF.

This clonotype was counted ten times or more. The genes are TRBV6-1 and TRBJ1-2; 7 bases fit TRBD1. V shed 7 bases, J shed 6 bases, and the junction held 11 bases outside the gene matches. Germline V gene sequence: CDR1 MNHNS, CDR2 SASEGT. The CDR3 consists of 14 residues. Written as DNA, the CDR3 is TGTGCCAGCACCATGAAACAGGGGAGGAATGGCTACACCTTC. Amino acid sequence: CASTMKQGRNGYTF.

The rearrangement joins TRBV30 to TRBJ1-1; 7 nucleotides line up with TRBD1. CDR3 length: 15 amino acids. Per germline, CDR1 GTSNPN and CDR2 SVGIG (reference sequence). V was pared by 8 bases and J by 5 bases, with 17 bases of the junction left unmatched. The CDR3 DNA reads as TGTGCCGGGATACCGGGACAGTCATCGTTAACTGAAGCTTTCTTT. It yields the protein CAGIPGQSSLTEAFF.

This clonotype was counted at least ten times. The chain recombines TRBV2 with TRBJ2-1, with TRBD2 as a possible D gene (5 bases). With 6 bases removed from V and 3 bases from J, the gap between germline ends came to 12 bases. CDR3 size: 14 residues. CDR1 SNHLY and CDR2 FYNNEI come from the germline V gene. This CDR3 is CASRPKGSYNEQFF. The DNA for the CDR3 is TGTGCCAGCAGGCCTAAAGGGAGCTACAATGAGCAGTTCTTC.

CDR3 in DNA: TGTGCCAGCAGGACTGGGGGATCCGACTATGGCTACACCTTC. Translating it yields CASRTGGSDYGYTF. The V and J genes are TRBV6-1 and TRBJ1-2; perhaps TRBD1 as D (5 bases). The CDR3 is 14 amino acids. CDR1 and CDR2 (germline): MNHNS, SASEGT. V was shortened by 6 bases and J by 3 bases, with 14 bases between the two germline ends.

This clonotype was counted at least ten times. The chain has TRBV6-1 and TRBJ1-2; D possibly corresponds to TRBD1 (6 bases). V lost 4 bases, J lost 8 bases, and 17 bases lay in between. This CDR3 is 14 amino acids long. Germline values: CDR1 MNHNS, CDR2 SASEGT. The CDR3 bases are TGTGCCAGCAGTGTAGAACAGGGAATGAGGGGCTACACCTTC. Protein sequence: CASSVEQGMRGYTF.

The chain combines TRBV29-1 with TRBJ1-2; D possibly corresponds to TRBD1 (6 bases). Deletions cut 8 bases from V and 4 bases from J, with 14 bases between. CDR1 SQVTM and CDR2 ANQGSEA come from the germline V gene. This CDR3 has 12 amino acids. The CDR3 DNA follows: TGCAGCCATAGGACAGACGGCTATGGCTACACCTTC. This encodes CSHRTDGYGYTF.

This clonotype was observed many times. This rearrangement joins TRBV10-3 to TRBJ1-5; TRBD1 might be the D (5 bases). The ends were cut back, 10 bases at V and 4 bases at J, with 20 bases in the middle. There are 15 residues in the CDR3. Germline-derived CDR1 and CDR2 are ENHRY and SYGVKD. CDR3: CATRNGPGTNQPQHF. CDR3 DNA sequence: TGTGCCACCCGTAACGGGCCGGGGACTAATCAGCCCCAGCATTTT.

There are many counts of this clonotype. V and J are TRBV5-1 and TRBJ2-5; 12 bases match TRBD1. V was clipped by 4 bases and J by 6 bases; unmatched bases: 7. Per the germline V gene, CDR1 is SGHRS and CDR2 is YFSETQ. The CDR3 extends over 15 amino acids. The CDR3 protein is CASSNGTGGLKTQYF. CDR3 DNA: TGCGCCAGCAGCAACGGGACAGGGGGCTTGAAGACCCAGTACTTC.

The V gene is TRBV24-1, the J gene TRBJ2-4; perhaps TRBD1 as D (5 bases). The CDR3 contains 15 residues. The V gene lost 3 bases and the J gene lost 6 bases, with 14 bases spanning the gap. Germline CDR1 is KGHDR and CDR2 is SFDVKD. Here the CDR3 DNA reads TGTGCCACCAGTGATACAACAGGTGCTGGAAACATTCAGTACTTC. The encoded protein is CATSDTTGAGNIQYF.

This chain uses TRBV19 with TRBJ1-6, with TRBD1 matching over 7 bases. The CDR3 totals 15 residues. CDR1 LNHDA and CDR2 SQIVND come from the germline V gene (reference sequence). V shed 4 bases, J shed 4 bases, and the junction held 4 bases outside the gene matches. The CDR3 loop is CASSTTGQYNSPLHF. For the CDR3, the DNA is TGTGCCAGTAGTACCACGGGACAGTATAATTCACCCCTCCACTTT.

V gene TRBV3-1 combines with J gene TRBJ2-1; the D gene is possibly TRBD2 (6 bases). This CDR3 region has 15 residues. The V end lost 0 bases, the J end lost 9 bases, and 15 bases lay between the germline ends. Germline CDR1 and CDR2: LGHDT and YNNKEL (reference sequence). CDR3 nucleotide sequence: TGTGCCAGCAGCCAAGAGGGCGCCGGGAGCGGTGAGCAGTTCTTC. It translates to CASSQEGAGSGEQFF.

The V and J genes are TRBV19 and TRBJ1-5, with D unclear. CDR1 LNHDA and CDR2 SQIVND come from the germline V gene (reference sequence). V was trimmed by 7 bases and J by 2 bases, leaving 12 bases between them. This CDR3 region has 14 residues. CDR3 sequence (DNA): TGTGCCAGTATCGAGGGTTTGGGCAATCAGCCCCAGCATTTT. Amino acids: CASIEGLGNQPQHF.

There are many counts of this clonotype. V and J are TRBV24-1 and TRBJ2-2; D unresolved. CDR3 size: 15 residues. Trimming took off 5 bases at V and 0 bases at J, with 9 bases between the two ends. CDR1 and CDR2 (germline): KGHDR, SFDVKD. In DNA form, the CDR3 reads TGTGCCACCAGTGGGGTAGGGCCGAACACCGGGGAGCTGTTTTTT. Translation: CATSGVGPNTGELFF.

This clonotype showed up many times. The chain is built from TRBV29-1 and TRBJ1-3, with 7 nucleotides matching TRBD1. This CDR3 is built from 12 residues. V trimming: 3 bases; J trimming: 4 bases; junction bases outside the gene matches: 0. CDR1 SQVTM and CDR2 ANQGSEA come from the germline V gene. The CDR3: CSVETGGNTIYF. Here the CDR3 DNA reads TGCAGCGTTGAGACAGGGGGAAACACCATATATTTT.

This clonotype was recorded many times. V and J are TRBV10-1 and TRBJ2-3; 10 nucleotides agree with TRBD2. This CDR3 contains 13 residues. The V segment lost 7 bases and the J segment 8 bases; nucleotides outside the gene matches: 6. Germline CDR1 WNHNN, CDR2 SYGVQD (reference sequence). For the CDR3, the DNA is TGCGCCAGCACCAGCGGGAGGGCCGGTACGCAGTATTTT. It yields the protein CASTSGRAGTQYF.

V gene TRBV10-3 combines with J gene TRBJ2-7, with 9 positions matching TRBD1. Germline values: CDR1 ENHRY, CDR2 SYGVKD. The CDR3 is 11 residues long. J was trimmed by 12 bases and V by 4 bases; bases with no gene match: 4. In DNA form, the CDR3 reads TGTGCCATCAGTGGGGGGGACAGGGTGTACTTC. Its protein product is CAISGGDRVYF.

This clonotype was observed many times. The chain links TRBV29-1 to TRBJ2-1, with a possible D match to TRBD2 (6 bases). CDR1 and CDR2 (germline): SQVTM, ANQGSEA. V was trimmed by 7 bases and J by 0 bases, leaving 16 bases between them. CDR3 length: 15 residues. CDR3 residues: CSADEAGSSYNEQFF. CDR3 nucleotides: TGCAGCGCCGATGAGGCCGGGAGCTCCTACAATGAGCAGTTCTTC.

The table lists this clonotype with many counts. This rearrangement joins TRBV12-3 or TRBV12-4 to TRBJ2-5, with D perhaps TRBD2 (6 bases). Trimming stripped 11 bases from V and 2 bases from J, with 12 bases between. The length of the CDR3 is 12 residues. The CDR3 nucleotides are TGTGCCCGGTGGGGGACTCAAGAGACCCAGTACTTC. As protein: CARWGTQETQYF.

The chain has TRBV19 and TRBJ2-2, with D tentatively TRBD1 or TRBD2 (5 bases each). The CDR3 extends over 15 amino acids. Germline CDR1 and CDR2: LNHDA and SQIVND (reference sequence). The ends were cut back, 7 bases at V and 8 bases at J, with 20 bases in the middle. The chain's CDR3 is CASTQPRSRGGELFF. CDR3 DNA sequence: TGTGCCAGTACCCAGCCCCGGTCGAGGGGTGGGGAGCTGTTTTTT. The entire variable domain, with the rest obtained from reference TRBV19 and TRBJ2-2, is as follows: DGGITQSPKYLFRKEGQNVTLSCEQNLNHDAMYWYRQDPGQGLRLIYYSQIVNDFQKGDIAEGYSVSREKKESFPLTVTSAQKNPTAFYLCASTQPRSRGGELFFGEGSRLTVL.

This clonotype was observed at least ten times. The chain recombines TRBV6-1 with TRBJ1-6, with 8 nucleotides matching TRBD1. V shed 6 bases and J 7 bases; nucleotides not matched to a gene: 14. Germline CDR1 MNHNS, CDR2 SASEGT. This CDR3 has 17 amino acids. The CDR3 here is CASRIMGQALGNSPLHF. The CDR3 DNA is TGTGCCAGCAGGATAATGGGACAGGCTTTAGGGAATTCACCCCTCCACTTT.